Listed below are T cell receptor beta chains from one sample, sequenced in a study of molecular identifiers for immune sequencing clone quantification. TCRdb reanalysed the PCR reads using MiXCR and keeps one entry per CDR3 protein. The repertoire holds 40,000 to 50,000 distinct CDR3 sequences, with 19% as singletons. The material sequenced was naive CD8+ T cells from blood, with Jurkat cell RNA spiked in. These TCRs come from a human donor in good health. Some libraries in this study had Jurkat cell RNA spiked in. CDR3s leave out the opening cysteine and the closing phenylalanine or tryptophan.

J | V | CDR3
TRBJ2-3 | TRBV24-1 | ATSDSFLGGFGDTQY
TRBJ2-7 | TRBV11-2 | ASSLFRDAYEQY
TRBJ2-1 | TRBV20-1 | SARDEGYTYNEQF
TRBJ1-5 | TRBV12-3/TRBV12-4 | ASRSGTAYSNQPQH
TRBJ1-2 | TRBV28 | ASSFPGQLRGYT
TRBJ1-1 | TRBV4-1 | ASSQDNRGTEAF
TRBJ2-2 | TRBV2 | ASTTPGQGFSGELF
TRBJ1-1 | TRBV27 | ASTFRGPMNTEAF
TRBJ1-1 | TRBV28 | ASSRPGQIGAF
TRBJ2-2 | TRBV29-1 | SVEEPTFFHTGELF
TRBJ2-7 | TRBV6-2/TRBV6-3 | ASSLAATYEQY
TRBJ2-7 | TRBV19 | ASSHESANEQY
TRBJ1-4 | TRBV20-1 | SASWGQTNVELF
TRBJ2-5 | TRBV23-1 | ASSQRRDRNQETQY
TRBJ1-4 | TRBV4-3 | ASSPEAPAV
TRBJ2-3 | TRBV4-3 | ASSQEVPAGGRLFATQY
TRBJ2-7 | TRBV11-3 | ASSGLGDEQY
TRBJ1-3 | TRBV7-9 | ASSFILGSLSGNTIY
TRBJ2-7 | TRBV6-5 | ASSLTDMSYEQY
TRBJ2-7 | TRBV7-2 | ASSLARGEMPYEQY
TRBJ2-7 | TRBV7-9 | ASSLAPEEWQY
TRBJ2-5 | TRBV7-9 | AGSLAGGPLETQY
TRBJ2-3 | TRBV5-4 | ASSLVGSGDRTDTQY
TRBJ2-1 | TRBV6-5 | ASSYSNRNEQF
TRBJ2-2 | TRBV29-1 | SVLGQGELF
TRBJ1-5 | TRBV15 | ATRQGGLNQPQH
TRBJ2-3 | TRBV7-2 | ASSLNEGGYTDTQY
TRBJ1-2 | TRBV5-3 | ASSLVRIANSDYT
TRBJ1-2 | TRBV19 | ASSPLEGDYGYT
TRBJ2-7 | TRBV10-3 | AISEGQTYEQY
TRBJ2-4 | TRBV12-5 | ASGDTFIAKNIQY
TRBJ2-7 | TRBV6-2/TRBV6-3 | ASSQGHPANEQY
TRBJ1-5 | TRBV6-2/TRBV6-3 | ASRDMTGVNQPQH
TRBJ2-6 | TRBV10-2 | VSSESPWGRTSSGANVLT
TRBJ2-1 | TRBV11-2 | ASSLGGPNEQF
TRBJ1-1 | TRBV19 | ASSIQNTEAF
TRBJ2-2 | TRBV29-1 | SGGSTGELF
TRBJ1-3 | TRBV6-5 | ATWDTSGNTIY
TRBJ2-5 | TRBV29-1 | SVEVVQETQY
TRBJ2-7 | TRBV9 | ASSVGVGGAYEQY
TRBJ2-7 | TRBV7-9 | ASSPGLGLDEQY
TRBJ1-1 | TRBV2 | ASTPGDITGEAF
TRBJ2-6 | TRBV15 | ATSGQGIDSGANVLT
TRBJ1-1 | TRBV30 | AWSSHGGTEAF
TRBJ2-1 | TRBV6-6 | ASSASGTEQF
TRBJ1-2 | TRBV24-1 | ATSDGYGYT
TRBJ2-2 | TRBV5-8 | ASSLDKVFGTGELF
TRBJ2-5 | TRBV7-9 | ASSSPPSGSHQETQY
TRBJ1-5 | TRBV12-3/TRBV12-4 | ASSTGLKQPQH
TRBJ2-3 | TRBV7-8 | ASSPTGGTHSTDTQY
TRBJ2-1 | TRBV11-2 | ASSLWNNEQF
TRBJ2-5 | TRBV19 | ASSQPDRYPETQY
TRBJ1-3 | TRBV2 | ASIAGTGGPLPGNTIY
TRBJ2-7 | TRBV5-1 | ASSNRDRAHYEQY
TRBJ2-1 | TRBV7-9 | ASSHPGTINEQF